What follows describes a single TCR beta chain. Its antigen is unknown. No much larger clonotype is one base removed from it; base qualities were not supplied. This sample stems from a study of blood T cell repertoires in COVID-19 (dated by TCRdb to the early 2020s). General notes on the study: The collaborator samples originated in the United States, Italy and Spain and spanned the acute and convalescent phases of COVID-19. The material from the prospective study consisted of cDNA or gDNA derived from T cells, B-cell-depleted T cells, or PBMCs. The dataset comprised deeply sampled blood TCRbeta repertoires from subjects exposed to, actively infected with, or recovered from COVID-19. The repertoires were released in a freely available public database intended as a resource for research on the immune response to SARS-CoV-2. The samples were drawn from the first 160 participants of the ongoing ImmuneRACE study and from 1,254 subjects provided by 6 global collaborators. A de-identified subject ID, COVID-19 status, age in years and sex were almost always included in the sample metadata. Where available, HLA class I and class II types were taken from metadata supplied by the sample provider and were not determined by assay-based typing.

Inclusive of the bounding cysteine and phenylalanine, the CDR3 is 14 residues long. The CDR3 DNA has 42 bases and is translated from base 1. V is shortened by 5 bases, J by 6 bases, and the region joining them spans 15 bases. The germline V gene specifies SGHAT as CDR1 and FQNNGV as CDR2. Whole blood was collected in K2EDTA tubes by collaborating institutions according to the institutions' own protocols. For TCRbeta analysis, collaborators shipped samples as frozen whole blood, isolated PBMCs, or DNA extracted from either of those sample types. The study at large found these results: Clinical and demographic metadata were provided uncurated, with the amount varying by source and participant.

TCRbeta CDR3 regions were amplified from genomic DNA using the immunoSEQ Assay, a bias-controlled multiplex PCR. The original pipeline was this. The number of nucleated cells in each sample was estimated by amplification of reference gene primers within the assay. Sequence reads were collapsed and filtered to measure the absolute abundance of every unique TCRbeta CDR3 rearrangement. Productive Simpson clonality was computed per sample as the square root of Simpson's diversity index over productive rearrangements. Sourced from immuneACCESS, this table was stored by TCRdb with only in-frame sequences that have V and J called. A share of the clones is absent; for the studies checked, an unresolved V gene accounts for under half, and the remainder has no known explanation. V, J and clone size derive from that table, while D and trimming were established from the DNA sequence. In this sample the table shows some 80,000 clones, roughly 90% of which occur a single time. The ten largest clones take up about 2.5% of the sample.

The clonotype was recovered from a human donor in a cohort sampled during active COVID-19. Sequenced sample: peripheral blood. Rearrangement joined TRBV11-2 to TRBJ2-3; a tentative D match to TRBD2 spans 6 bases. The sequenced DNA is TGTGCCAGCAGCGTGGGAGGTGGGCAGGATACGCAGTATTTT. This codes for CASSVGGGQDTQYF.